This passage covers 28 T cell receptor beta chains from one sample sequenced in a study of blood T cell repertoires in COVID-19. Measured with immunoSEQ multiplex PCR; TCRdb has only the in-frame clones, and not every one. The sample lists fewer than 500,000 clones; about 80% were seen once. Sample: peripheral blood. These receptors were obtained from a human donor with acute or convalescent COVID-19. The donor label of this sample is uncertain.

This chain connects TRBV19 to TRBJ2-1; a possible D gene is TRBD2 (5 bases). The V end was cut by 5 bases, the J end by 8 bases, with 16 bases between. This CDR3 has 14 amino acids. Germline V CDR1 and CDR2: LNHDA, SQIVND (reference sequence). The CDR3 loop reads CASSLDRGRDEQFF. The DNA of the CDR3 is TGTGCCAGTAGTCTTGACCGGGGAAGGGATGAGCAGTTCTTC.

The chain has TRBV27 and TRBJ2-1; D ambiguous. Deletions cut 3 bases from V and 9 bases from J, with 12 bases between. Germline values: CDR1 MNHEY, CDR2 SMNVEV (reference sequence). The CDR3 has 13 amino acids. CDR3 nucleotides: TGTGCCAGCAGTTTCTATGTTCGTGGTGAGCAGTTCTTC. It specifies CASSFYVRGEQFF.

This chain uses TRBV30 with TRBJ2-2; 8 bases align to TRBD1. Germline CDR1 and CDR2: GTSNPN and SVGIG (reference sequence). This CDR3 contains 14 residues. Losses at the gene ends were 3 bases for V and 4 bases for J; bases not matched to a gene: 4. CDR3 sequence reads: CAWSRGLGTGELFF. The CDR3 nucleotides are TGTGCCTGGAGCAGGGGGCTAGGCACCGGGGAGCTGTTTTTT.

The CDR3 nucleotides read TGTGCCTGGAGGGCCCCCGGGACACTGAACTATGGCTACACCTTC. It is translated as CAWRAPGTLNYGYTF. The chain recombines TRBV30 with TRBJ1-2, with D possibly matching TRBD1 (6 bases). CDR1 and CDR2 (germline): GTSNPN, SVGIG (reference sequence). The V end was cut by 3 bases, the J end by 2 bases, with 16 bases between. The CDR3 covers 15 residues.

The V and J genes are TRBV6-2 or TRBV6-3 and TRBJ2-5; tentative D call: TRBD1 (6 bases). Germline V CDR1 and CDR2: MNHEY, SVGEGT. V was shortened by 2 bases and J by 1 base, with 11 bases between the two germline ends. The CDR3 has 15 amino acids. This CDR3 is CASSYGRTVQETQYF. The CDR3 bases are TGTGCCAGCAGTTACGGAAGGACAGTCCAAGAGACCCAGTACTTC.

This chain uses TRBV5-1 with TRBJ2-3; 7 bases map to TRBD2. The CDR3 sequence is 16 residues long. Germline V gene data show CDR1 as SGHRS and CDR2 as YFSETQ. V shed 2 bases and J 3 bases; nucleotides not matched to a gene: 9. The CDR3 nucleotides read TGCGCCAGCAGCTTCGAGGGAGGGTCTTTGACAGATACGCAGTATTTT. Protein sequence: CASSFEGGSLTDTQYF.

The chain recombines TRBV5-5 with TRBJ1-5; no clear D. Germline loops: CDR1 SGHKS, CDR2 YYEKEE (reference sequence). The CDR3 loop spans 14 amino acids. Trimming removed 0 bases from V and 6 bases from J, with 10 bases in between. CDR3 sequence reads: CASSLELNSQPQHF. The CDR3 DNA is TGTGCCAGCAGCTTGGAGCTTAATAGTCAGCCCCAGCATTTT.

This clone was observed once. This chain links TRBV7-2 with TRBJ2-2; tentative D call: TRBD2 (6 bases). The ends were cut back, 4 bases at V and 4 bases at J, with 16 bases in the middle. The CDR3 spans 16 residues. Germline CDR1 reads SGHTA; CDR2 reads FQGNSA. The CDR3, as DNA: TGTGCCAGCAGCTCGGGCGGCGGGATGAGCACCGGGGAGCTGTTTTTT. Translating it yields CASSSGGGMSTGELFF.

The CDR3 nucleotides are TGTGCCAGTATTCTACAGGGGGCCCCCACTGAAGCTTTCTTT. Amino acid sequence: CASILQGAPTEAFF. This rearrangement joins TRBV19 to TRBJ1-1, with TRBD1 matching 9 bases. After removal of 7 bases from V and 4 bases from J, the junction contained 7 bases not matched to a gene. The CDR3 has 14 residues. CDR1 is LNHDA and CDR2 is SQIVND in the germline V gene (reference sequence).

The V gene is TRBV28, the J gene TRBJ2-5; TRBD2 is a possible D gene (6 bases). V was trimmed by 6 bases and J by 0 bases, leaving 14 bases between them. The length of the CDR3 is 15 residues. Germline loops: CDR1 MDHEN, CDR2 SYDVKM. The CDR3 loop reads CASRPLATYQETQYF. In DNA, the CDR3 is TGTGCCAGCAGGCCCCTAGCGACTTACCAAGAGACCCAGTACTTC.

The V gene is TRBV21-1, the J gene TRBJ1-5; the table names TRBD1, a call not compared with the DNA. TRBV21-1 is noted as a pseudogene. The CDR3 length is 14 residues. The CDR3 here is CASGRDRNNQPQHF. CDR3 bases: TGTGCCAGCGGTCGGGACAGGAATAATCAGCCCCAGCATTTT.

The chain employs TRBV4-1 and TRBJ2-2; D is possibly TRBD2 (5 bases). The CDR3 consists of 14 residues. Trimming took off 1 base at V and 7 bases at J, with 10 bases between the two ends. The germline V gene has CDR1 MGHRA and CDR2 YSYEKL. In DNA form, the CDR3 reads TGCGCCAGCAGCCAAGTTCGGAGGAACGGGGAGCTGTTTTTT. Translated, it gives CASSQVRRNGELFF.

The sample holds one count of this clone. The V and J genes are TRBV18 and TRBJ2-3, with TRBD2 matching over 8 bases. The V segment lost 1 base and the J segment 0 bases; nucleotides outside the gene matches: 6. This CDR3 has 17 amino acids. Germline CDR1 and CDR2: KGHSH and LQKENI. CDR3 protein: CASSPLKAGDSTDTQYF. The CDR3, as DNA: TGTGCCAGCTCACCACTAAAAGCGGGAGATAGCACAGATACGCAGTATTTT.

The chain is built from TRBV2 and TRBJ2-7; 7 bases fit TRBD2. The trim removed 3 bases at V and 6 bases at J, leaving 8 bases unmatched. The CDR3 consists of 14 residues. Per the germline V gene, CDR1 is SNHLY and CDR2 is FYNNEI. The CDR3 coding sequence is TGTGCCAGCAGTGAGACTAGCAGTCTCCCCGAGCAGTACTTC. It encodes CASSETSSLPEQYF.

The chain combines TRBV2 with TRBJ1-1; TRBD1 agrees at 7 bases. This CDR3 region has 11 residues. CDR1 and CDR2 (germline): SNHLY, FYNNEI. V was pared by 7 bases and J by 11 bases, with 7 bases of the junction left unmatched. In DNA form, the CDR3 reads TGTGCCAGCAAGCTGACAGGGTGGGCTTTCTTT. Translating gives CASKLTGWAFF. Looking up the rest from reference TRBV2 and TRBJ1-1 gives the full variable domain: EPEVTQTPSHQVTQMGQEVILRCVPISNHLYFYWYRQILGQKVEFLVSFYNNEISEKSEIFDDQFSVERPDGSNFTLKIRSTKLEDSAMYFCASKLTGWAFFGQGTRLTVV.

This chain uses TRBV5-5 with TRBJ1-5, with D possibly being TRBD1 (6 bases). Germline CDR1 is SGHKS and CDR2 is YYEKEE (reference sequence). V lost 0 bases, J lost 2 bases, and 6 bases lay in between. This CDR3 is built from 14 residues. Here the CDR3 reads CASSLAGGNQPQHF. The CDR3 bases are TGTGCCAGCAGCTTGGCAGGGGGCAATCAGCCCCAGCATTTT.

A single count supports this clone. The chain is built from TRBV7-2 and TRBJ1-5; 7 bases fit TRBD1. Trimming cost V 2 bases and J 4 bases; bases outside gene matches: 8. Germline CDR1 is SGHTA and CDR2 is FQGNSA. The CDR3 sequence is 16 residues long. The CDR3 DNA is TGTGCCAGCAGCTTACATGCGTCACAGGGGAATCAGCCCCAGCATTTT. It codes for CASSLHASQGNQPQHF.

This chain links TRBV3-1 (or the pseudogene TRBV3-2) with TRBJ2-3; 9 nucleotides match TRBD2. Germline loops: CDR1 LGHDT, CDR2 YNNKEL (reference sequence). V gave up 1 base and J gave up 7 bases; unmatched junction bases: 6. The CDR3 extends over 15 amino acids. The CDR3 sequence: CASSQVASGINTQYF. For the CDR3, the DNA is TGTGCCAGCAGCCAAGTTGCTAGCGGGATCAATACGCAGTATTTT.

CDR3 sequence (DNA): TGTGCCAGCTCACTCTCTCAAGGAGTGTACAATGAGCAGTTCTTC. Residues: CASSLSQGVYNEQFF. This rearrangement joins TRBV18 to TRBJ2-1; D gene unclear. The CDR3 consists of 15 residues. Germline assignment: CDR1 KGHSH and CDR2 LQKENI. Trimming cost V 4 bases and J 4 bases, with 14 bases left between them.

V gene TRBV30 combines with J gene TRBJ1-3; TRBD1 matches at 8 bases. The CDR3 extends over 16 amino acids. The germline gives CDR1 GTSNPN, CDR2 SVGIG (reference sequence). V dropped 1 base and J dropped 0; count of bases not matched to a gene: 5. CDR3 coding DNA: TGTGCCTGGAGTGGACGACAGGGGTTCTCTGGAAACACCATATATTTT. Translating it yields CAWSGRQGFSGNTIYF.

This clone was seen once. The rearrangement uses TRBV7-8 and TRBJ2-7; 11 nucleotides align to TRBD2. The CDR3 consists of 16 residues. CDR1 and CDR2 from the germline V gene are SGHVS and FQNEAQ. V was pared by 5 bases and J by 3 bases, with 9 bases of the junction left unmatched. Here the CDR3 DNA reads TGTGCCAGCAGCGACGGCTTAACTAGCGGGAGCTACGAGCAGTACTTC. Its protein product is CASSDGLTSGSYEQYF.

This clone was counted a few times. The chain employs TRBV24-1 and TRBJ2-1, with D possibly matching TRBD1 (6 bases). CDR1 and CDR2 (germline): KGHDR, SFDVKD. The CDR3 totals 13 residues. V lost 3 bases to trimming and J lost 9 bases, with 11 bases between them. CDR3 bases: TGTGCCACCAGTGATGGGGGCAGGGCTGAGCAGTTCTTC. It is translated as CATSDGGRAEQFF.

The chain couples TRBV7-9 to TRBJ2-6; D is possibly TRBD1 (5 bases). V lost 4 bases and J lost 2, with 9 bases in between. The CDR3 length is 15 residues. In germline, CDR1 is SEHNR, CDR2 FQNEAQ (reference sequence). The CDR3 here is CASSSWGTGANVLTF. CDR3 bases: TGTGCCAGCAGCTCGTGGGGCACTGGGGCCAACGTCCTGACTTTC.

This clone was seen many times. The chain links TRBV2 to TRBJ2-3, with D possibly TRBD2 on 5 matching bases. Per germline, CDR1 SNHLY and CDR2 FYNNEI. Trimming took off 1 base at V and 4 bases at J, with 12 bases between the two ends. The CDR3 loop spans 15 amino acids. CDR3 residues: CASSEEGGSADTQYF. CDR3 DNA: TGTGCCAGCAGTGAAGAGGGTGGTAGCGCAGATACGCAGTATTTT.

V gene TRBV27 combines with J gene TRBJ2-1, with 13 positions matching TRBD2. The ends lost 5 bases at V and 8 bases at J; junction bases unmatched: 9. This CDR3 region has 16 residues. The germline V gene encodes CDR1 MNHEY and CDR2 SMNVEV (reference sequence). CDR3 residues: CASSQVGTSGIDEQFF. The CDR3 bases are TGTGCCAGCAGTCAGGTGGGGACTAGCGGGATCGATGAGCAGTTCTTC.

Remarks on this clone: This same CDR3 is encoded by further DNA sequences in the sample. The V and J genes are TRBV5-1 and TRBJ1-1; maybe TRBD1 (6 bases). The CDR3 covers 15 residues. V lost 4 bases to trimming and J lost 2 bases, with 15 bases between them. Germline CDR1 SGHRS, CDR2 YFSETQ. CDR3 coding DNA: TGCGCCAGCAGCCTACTAGTAGGGGGAAACACTGAAGCTTTCTTT. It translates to CASSLLVGGNTEAFF.

CDR3 in amino acids: CASSLWDFNSPLHF. CDR3 in DNA: TGTGCCAGCAGTCTTTGGGACTTTAATTCACCCCTCCACTTT. This chain joins TRBV27 and TRBJ1-6, with TRBD1 as a possible D gene (5 bases). The V end was cut by 5 bases, the J end by 6 bases, with 11 bases between. Germline lookup yields CDR1 MNHEY and CDR2 SMNVEV (reference sequence). The CDR3 contains 14 residues.

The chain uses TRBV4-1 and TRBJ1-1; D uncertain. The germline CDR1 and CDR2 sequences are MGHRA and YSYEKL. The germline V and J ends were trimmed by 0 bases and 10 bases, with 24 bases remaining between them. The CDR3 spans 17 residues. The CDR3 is CASSQEWPLPAALGAFF. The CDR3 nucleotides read TGCGCCAGCAGCCAAGAATGGCCCTTACCGGCGGCCCTGGGAGCTTTCTTT.